This T cell receptor beta chain came from a study of Ad26.COV2.S vaccination and SARS-CoV-2 variants. On the study more broadly: Each vaccinee took Ad26.COV2.S intramuscularly, once or twice 56 days apart.

Study-level results: Vaccine recipients surpassed placebo recipients in spike-specific TCR breadth.

Treatment reported: roughly 18 received Ad26.COV2.S at low or high dose, single or two shots; 5 received placebo; per-sample allocation not given. Sample collection was performed on day 63 after the first vaccine or placebo injection. Wuhan-strain SARS-CoV-2 spike was expressed by the Ad26 vector that made up the vaccine. About this clone: Its antigen is not known.

Using immunoSEQ multiplex PCR, the repertoire was profiled, and TCRdb retains in-frame clones only, with some absent. The sample has roughly 500,000 clones, 75% to 90% seen once. The sequence was collected from a person aged 18-65 years who received the Ad26.COV2.S COVID-19 vaccine or a placebo. Sequenced here: peripheral blood, sampled in a trial of Ad26.COV2.S vaccine versus placebo.

The CDR3 loop is CASSFGDTQYF. The DNA for the CDR3 is TGTGCCAGTAGTTTCGGAGATACGCAGTATTTT. The chain couples TRBV19 to TRBJ2-3; D call uncertain. CDR3 length equals 11 residues. V was clipped by 5 bases and J by 5 bases, with 5 bases between them. The germline V gene encodes CDR1 LNHDA and CDR2 SQIVND (reference sequence).